A selection of T cell receptor beta chains follows, all from one sample in a study of beta chain features in type 1 diabetes. This table comes from immunoSEQ multiplex PCR, and its TCRdb copy is limited to in-frame clones, with some not included. Counted here are 300,000 or so clones, 7% to 10% occurring once; the ten biggest clones make up 1%. Sequences were obtained from central memory CD4+ T cells from blood. These receptors came from a man younger than 40 with type 1 diabetes. Each CDR3 is given with its conserved first and last residue. D genes are given only for firm matches. Rows give clone size only sometimes, using once, few, many, or a class for an expanded clone.

>15|TRBJ2-3|TRBV7-2|.|.
CASSLNGISTDTQYF
TGTGCCAGCAGTCTCAACGGGATAAGCACAGATACGCAGTATTTT
>12|TRBJ2-3|TRBV7-9|.|.
CASSSGTHTQYF
TGTGCCAGCAGCTCCGGGACCCATACGCAGTATTTT
>13|TRBJ2-7|TRBV5-1|.|few
CASSYGQTYEQYF
TGCGCCAGCAGCTACGGACAGACCTACGAGCAGTACTTC
>13|TRBJ1-5|TRBV19|.|few
CAANKRDGQPQHF
TGTGCCGCCAACAAGCGCGACGGTCAGCCCCAGCATTTT
>14|TRBJ1-2|TRBV29-1|.|few
CSVEDHGQNYGYTF
TGCAGCGTTGAAGATCACGGACAGAACTATGGCTACACCTTC
>15|TRBJ2-3|TRBV5-1|.|.
CASSYSLVETDTQYF
TGCGCCAGCAGCTATTCGCTAGTCGAAACAGATACGCAGTATTTT
>14|TRBJ1-2|TRBV30|.|few
CAWSRKGRVCGYTF
TGTGCCTGGAGTCGAAAGGGACGCGTGTGCGGCTACACCTTC
>15|TRBJ2-7|TRBV9|.|.
CASSVGLQSSYEQYF
TGTGCCAGCAGCGTCGGACTCCAGAGCTCCTACGAGCAGTACTTC
>15|TRBJ2-2|TRBV11-2|.|.
CASSPWGSNTGELFF
TGTGCCAGCAGCCCATGGGGGTCGAACACCGGGGAGCTGTTTTTT
>17|TRBJ2-7|TRBV30|.|few
CAWRGPRGQGSSYEQYF
TGTGCCTGGAGGGGTCCCAGAGGCCAGGGAAGCTCCTACGAGCAGTACTTC
>12|TRBJ1-2|TRBV27|.|few
CASREGDGGYTF
TGTGCCAGCAGGGAGGGCGACGGAGGCTACACCTTC
>15|TRBJ2-2|TRBV7-8|.|.
CASSLDGAATGELFF
TGTGCCAGCAGCTTAGATGGGGCAGCCACCGGGGAGCTGTTTTTT
>14|TRBJ2-3|TRBV5-1|.|once
CASSLSGSTDTQYF
TGCGCCAGCAGCTTATCAGGGAGCACAGATACGCAGTATTTT
>17|TRBJ1-1|TRBV5-1|.|few
CASTPSGGQNLNTEAFF
TGCGCCAGCACCCCCTCAGGAGGACAGAACCTGAACACTGAAGCTTTCTTT
>14|TRBJ2-7|TRBV19|.|.
CASSIRGKSDEQYF
TGTGCCAGTAGTATACGGGGGAAATCCGACGAGCAGTACTTC
>15|TRBJ2-1|TRBV29-1|TRBD2|.
CSARGPRGGRNEQFF
TGCAGCGCCCGGGGCCCCCGCGGGGGTAGGAATGAGCAGTTCTTC
>13|TRBJ1-2|TRBV6-5|TRBD1|few
CASSPDRDYGYTF
TGTGCCAGCAGTCCGGACAGGGACTATGGCTACACCTTC
>12|TRBJ2-1|TRBV5-6|.|.
CASSLERARQFF
TGTGCCAGCAGCTTGGAAAGGGCCCGGCAGTTCTTC
>16|TRBJ2-5|TRBV7-2|TRBD1|.
CASSLAEGQGWETQYF
TGTGCCAGCAGCTTAGCCGAAGGACAGGGTTGGGAGACCCAGTACTTC
>15|TRBJ2-1|TRBV7-2|TRBD1|few
CASSLGQGSHNEQFF
TGTGCCAGCAGCCTAGGACAGGGGTCTCACAATGAGCAGTTCTTC
>13|TRBJ1-2|TRBV19|.|many
CASSMRRNYGYTF
TGTGCCAGTAGTATGAGGCGGAACTATGGCTACACCTTC
>14|TRBJ2-1|TRBV10-3|TRBD1|.
CAISRDRGPNEQFF
TGTGCCATCAGTCGAGACAGGGGACCCAATGAGCAGTTCTTC
>13|TRBJ2-5|TRBV6-5|.|few
CASSYPGKETQYF
TGTGCCAGCAGTTATCCGGGGAAAGAGACCCAGTACTTC
>15|TRBJ1-2|TRBV28|.|few
CASSDPRGARYGYTF
TGTGCCAGCAGTGACCCGAGGGGCGCGAGGTATGGCTACACCTTC
>11|TRBJ2-3|TRBV25-1|.|few
CASSERDTQYF
TGTGCCAGCAGTGAACGAGATACGCAGTATTTT
>14|TRBJ1-1|TRBV6-1|.|few
CASSEAGDNTEAFF
TGTGCCAGCAGTGAAGCGGGAGACAACACTGAAGCTTTCTTT
>11|TRBJ2-1|TRBV6-5|.|.
CASSSPSREFF
TGTGCCAGCAGTTCCCCAAGTCGAGAGTTCTTC
>15|TRBJ2-3|TRBV2|TRBD2|few
CASSDPAGGTDTQYF
TGTGCCAGCAGTGATCCAGCGGGGGGCACAGATACGCAGTATTTT
>13|TRBJ1-2|TRBV11-2|.|.
CASSAGQGLNYTF
TGTGCCAGCAGCGCAGGCCAGGGACTGAACTACACCTTC
>16|TRBJ2-1|TRBV6-5|.|few
CASSYSGQVLYNEQFF
TGTGCCAGCAGTTACTCGGGCCAGGTACTCTACAATGAGCAGTTCTTC
>14|TRBJ1-2|TRBV6-6|TRBD1|.
CASKPGQTNYGYTF
TGTGCCAGCAAGCCGGGACAGACGAACTATGGCTACACCTTC
>15|TRBJ1-4|TRBV7-2|.|few
CASSLVSGAREKLFF
TGTGCCAGCAGCTTAGTGTCAGGTGCGAGGGAAAAACTGTTTTTT
>13|TRBJ1-5|TRBV10-3|TRBD1|.
CAITRDRDQPQHF
TGTGCCATCACCCGGGACAGGGACCAGCCCCAGCATTTT
>15|TRBJ2-3|TRBV5-1|TRBD2|.
CASSLSGDGRDTQYF
TGCGCCAGCAGCTTGAGCGGGGATGGTAGAGATACGCAGTATTTT